A selection of T cell receptor beta chains follows, all from one sample in a study of vaccination effects on CD4 cells after COVID-19. No antigen is known for these receptors. Using immunoSEQ multiplex PCR, the repertoire was profiled, and TCRdb retains in-frame clones only, with some absent. The sample yields 22,000 or so clones, approximately 79% seen once. The material was CD4+ T cells from PBMCs cultured with HCoV-229E spike peptides, obtained after COVID-19 vaccination. The receptors originated from a human donor who received a COVID-19 vaccine. Both conserved end residues are part of each CDR3. Fields, in order: J gene, clone size, D gene, V gene, CDR3 protein, CDR3 DNA. The D gene is left open where the match is weak. Clone size is not always given. Where it is, it says once, few, many or a class for expanded clones.

j_gene: TRBJ2-1; abundance: -; d_gene: -; v_gene: TRBV5-1; CDR3aa: CASSLDGATYNEQFF; CDR3nt: TGCGCCAGCAGCTTGGACGGAGCAACCTACAATGAGCAGTTCTTC
j_gene: TRBJ1-4; abundance: -; d_gene: -; v_gene: TRBV5-4; CDR3aa: CASSLYAGTLDEKLFF; CDR3nt: TGTGCCAGCAGCCTGTATGCCGGGACCTTGGATGAAAAACTGTTTTTT
j_gene: TRBJ1-2; abundance: -; d_gene: -; v_gene: TRBV29-1; CDR3aa: CSVLRGRDGYTF; CDR3nt: TGCAGCGTTCTGCGGGGAAGAGATGGCTACACCTTC
j_gene: TRBJ2-1; abundance: -; d_gene: -; v_gene: TRBV19; CDR3aa: CASSIWHREAYNEQFF; CDR3nt: TGTGCCAGTAGTATCTGGCACAGGGAAGCCTACAATGAGCAGTTCTTC
j_gene: TRBJ2-1; abundance: few; d_gene: TRBD1; v_gene: TRBV7-2; CDR3aa: CASSLGGGISYNEQFF; CDR3nt: TGTGCCAGCAGCTTAGGAGGGGGCATCTCCTACAATGAGCAGTTCTTC
j_gene: TRBJ1-2; abundance: few; d_gene: TRBD1; v_gene: TRBV11-2; CDR3aa: CASSSYRGRGYGYTF; CDR3nt: TGTGCCAGCAGCTCTTACAGGGGCCGGGGTTATGGCTACACCTTC
j_gene: TRBJ2-3; abundance: -; d_gene: -; v_gene: TRBV11-2; CDR3aa: CASSLLGSLDTQYF; CDR3nt: TGTGCCAGCAGCTTACTCGGTTCCTTAGATACGCAGTATTTT
j_gene: TRBJ1-2; abundance: -; d_gene: -; v_gene: TRBV7-9; CDR3aa: CASSFSSGSRTNYGYTF; CDR3nt: TGTGCCAGCAGCTTCTCATCCGGGTCCAGGACTAACTATGGCTACACCTTC
j_gene: TRBJ2-5; abundance: -; d_gene: TRBD2; v_gene: TRBV2; CDR3aa: CASRVGTSGGPQETQYF; CDR3nt: TGTGCCAGCAGGGTAGGGACTAGCGGGGGGCCGCAAGAGACCCAGTACTTC
j_gene: TRBJ1-5; abundance: -; d_gene: TRBD1; v_gene: TRBV10-2; CDR3aa: CASSETGGGNQPQHF; CDR3nt: TGCGCCAGCAGTGAAACAGGGGGCGGCAATCAGCCCCAGCATTTT
j_gene: TRBJ2-6; abundance: -; d_gene: -; v_gene: TRBV7-9; CDR3aa: CASNGRYSGANVLTF; CDR3nt: TGTGCCAGCAATGGGAGGTACTCTGGGGCCAACGTCCTGACTTTC
j_gene: TRBJ1-5; abundance: -; d_gene: -; v_gene: TRBV10-1; CDR3aa: CASSFGSPNQPQHF; CDR3nt: TGCGCCAGCAGTTTTGGTTCTCCCAATCAGCCCCAGCATTTT
j_gene: TRBJ1-2; abundance: once; d_gene: TRBD1; v_gene: TRBV5-8; CDR3aa: CASSSDTGQGGYGYTF; CDR3nt: TGTGCCAGCAGCTCCGACACGGGACAGGGAGGCTATGGCTACACCTTC
j_gene: TRBJ2-4; abundance: -; d_gene: -; v_gene: TRBV13; CDR3aa: CASQGYGSIQYF; CDR3nt: TGTGCCAGCCAGGGGTACGGTAGCATTCAGTACTTC
j_gene: TRBJ2-2; abundance: -; d_gene: -; v_gene: TRBV5-1; CDR3aa: CASSFLGPATNTGELFF; CDR3nt: TGCGCCAGCAGCTTTCTAGGGCCCGCGACGAACACCGGGGAGCTGTTTTTT
j_gene: TRBJ2-2; abundance: -; d_gene: -; v_gene: TRBV3-1/TRBV3-2; CDR3aa: CASRQTYTGELFF; CDR3nt: TGTGCCAGCAGGCAGACTTACACCGGGGAGCTGTTTTTT
j_gene: TRBJ1-3; abundance: -; d_gene: TRBD1; v_gene: TRBV30; CDR3aa: CAWSGGRGERNTIYF; CDR3nt: TGTGCCTGGAGTGGGGGCAGGGGGGAAAGAAACACCATATATTTT